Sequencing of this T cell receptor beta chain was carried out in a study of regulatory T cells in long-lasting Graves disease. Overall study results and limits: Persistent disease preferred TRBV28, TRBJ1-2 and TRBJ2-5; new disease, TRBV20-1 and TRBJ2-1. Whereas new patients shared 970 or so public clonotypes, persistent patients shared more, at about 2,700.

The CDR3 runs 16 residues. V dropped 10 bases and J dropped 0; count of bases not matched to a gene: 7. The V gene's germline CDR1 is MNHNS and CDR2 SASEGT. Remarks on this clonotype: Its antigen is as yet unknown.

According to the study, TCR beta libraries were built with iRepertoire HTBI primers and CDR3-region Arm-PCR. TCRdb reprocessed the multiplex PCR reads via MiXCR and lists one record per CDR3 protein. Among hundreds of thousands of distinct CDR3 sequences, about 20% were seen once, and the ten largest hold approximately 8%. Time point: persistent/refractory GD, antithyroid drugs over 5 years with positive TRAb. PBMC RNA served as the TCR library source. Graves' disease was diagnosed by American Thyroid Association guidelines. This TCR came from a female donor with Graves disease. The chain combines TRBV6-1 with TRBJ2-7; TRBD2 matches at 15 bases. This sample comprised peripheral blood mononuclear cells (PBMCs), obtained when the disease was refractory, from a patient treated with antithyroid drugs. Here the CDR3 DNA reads TGTGCCAACAGCGGACTAGCGGGAGGGCTCTCCTACGAGCAGTACTTC. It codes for CANSGLAGGLSYEQYF.